The present T cell receptor beta chain was sequenced within a study of CD8+CD57+ T cells in acquired aplastic anemia. As for the study in general: Mean yield of DNA from sorted CD4+ and CD8+ cells was 2.5 to 4 ug. Study-wide results and limits: Patients were compared with controls for CD8+ Simpson's diversity, and no significant difference emerged.

A word on this clonotype: Its specificity is unknown.

Only patients with CD8+CD57+ cell expansion on flow cytometry were chosen for sequencing. Each patient carried a diagnosis of severe acquired aplastic anemia. TCR beta VDJ and CDR3 profiles were obtained from a genomic DNA template. TCRdb itself ran the reads through MiXCR, one entry per CDR3 protein. In the table there are 120,000 or so distinct CDR3 sequences, about 40% of which are singletons. The clonotype originates from a human donor with aplastic anemia. Sequenced: sorted CD4+, CD8+, or CD8+CD57+ T cells (not recorded which) from PBMCs.

CDR3 sequence: CASSPGAGEDEQYV. CDR3 nucleotides: TGCGCCAGCAGCCCCGGAGCGGGAGAGGACGAGCAGTACGTC. This chain joins TRBV4-3 and TRBJ2-7; 8 positions match TRBD2. Germline loops: CDR1 LGHNA, CDR2 YSLEER. The CDR3 totals 14 residues. V lost 4 bases and J lost 5; bases outside the gene matches: 7.